Given below is one T cell receptor (beta chain) in context. The data belong to a study of T cells in localized non-small cell lung cancer. V lost 0 bases, J lost 6 bases, and 19 bases stayed unmatched. This CDR3 comprises 19 residues. Germline CDR1 is MNHEY and CDR2 is SMNVEV (reference sequence). TCRdb's table, derived via immunoSEQ multiplex PCR, lists solely in-frame clones and lacks some. The sample records under 50,000 clones, roughly 86% being singletons. The chain is built from TRBV27 and TRBJ1-2; 7 positions agree with TRBD1. Sequences were derived from PBMCs, sampled before any cancer treatment. This TCR derives from a man between 35 and 75 years old with stage II lung adenocarcinoma. Here the CDR3 DNA reads TGTGCCAGCAGTTTATCTTTGAGAGGGGGCATGGAAACAGCCCATGGCTACACCTTC. Translation gives CASSLSLRGGMETAHGYTF.